What follows are 23 T cell receptor beta chains derived from one specimen sequenced in a study of immune evolution from preneoplasia to lung adenocarcinoma. Measured with immunoSEQ multiplex PCR; TCRdb has only the in-frame clones, and not every one. The data contain under 45,000 clones, roughly four fifths of them singletons. The sample taken for sequencing was FFPE invasive lung adenocarcinoma tissue. The receptors come from a person between 55 and 69 years old with lung adenocarcinoma.

V is TRBV28 and J is TRBJ1-1, with TRBD1 identical over 8 bases. The germline V gene has CDR1 MDHEN and CDR2 SYDVKM. With V trimmed by 6 bases and J by 2 bases, 5 bases remained unmatched. The CDR3 covers 14 residues. The chain's CDR3 is CASRAGGVNTEAFF. Here the CDR3 DNA reads TGTGCCAGCAGGGCAGGGGGCGTAAACACTGAAGCTTTCTTT. The full variable domain, rest sourced from reference TRBV28 and TRBJ1-1, is DVKVTQSSRYLVKRTGEKVFLECVQDMDHENMFWYRQDPGLGLRLIYFSYDVKMKEKGDIPEGYSVSREKKERFSLILESASTNQTSMYLCASRAGGVNTEAFFGQGTRLTVV.

As concerns this clone: A junction end diverges from the germline sequence, so it may reflect a read error. The rearrangement uses TRBV6-1 and TRBJ2-1, with 10 bases aligning to TRBD1. Germline CDR1 and CDR2: MNHNS and SASEGT. The CDR3 is 16 residues long. The CDR3 spells CASSEGGTGDGREQFF. The CDR3 nucleotides are TGTGCCAGCAGCGAAGGAGGGACAGGGGATGGCCGTGAGCAGTTCTTC.

The chain recombines TRBV2 with TRBJ2-1, with 14 bases that match TRBD2. Germline CDR1 reads SNHLY; CDR2 reads FYNNEI. V lost 5 bases and J lost 9; bases outside the gene matches: 18. This CDR3 is 19 amino acids long. CDR3 protein: CASSLPGLAGDGDRGEQFF. CDR3 nucleotides: TGTGCCAGCAGTCTACCGGGACTAGCGGGAGATGGGGACCGGGGTGAGCAGTTCTTC. The full variable domain, in which reference TRBV2 and TRBJ2-1 provide the parts outside the CDR3, is EPEVTQTPSHQVTQMGQEVILRCVPISNHLYFYWYRQILGQKVEFLVSFYNNEISEKSEIFDDQFSVERPDGSNFTLKIRSTKLEDSAMYFCASSLPGLAGDGDRGEQFFGPGTRLTVL.

This chain connects TRBV7-9 to TRBJ2-7; D tentatively reads TRBD1 or TRBD2 (5 bases each). Looked up from germline, CDR1 is SEHNR and CDR2 is FQNEAQ (reference sequence). V lost 3 bases to trimming and J lost 3 bases, with 15 bases between them. The CDR3 length is 15 residues. CDR3 DNA: TGTGCCAGCAGCTTGGGGCGGGCTCAAATCTACGAGCAGTACTTC. It encodes CASSLGRAQIYEQYF.

The J gene is TRBJ1-1, the V gene TRBV28, with D possibly TRBD1 on 6 matching bases. CDR3 length: 15 amino acids. Germline V CDR1 and CDR2: MDHEN, SYDVKM. Deletions cut 5 bases from V and 6 bases from J, with 19 bases between. As DNA, the CDR3 is TGTGCCAGCAGTCCCATAGAGGGGGGGTTCGCTGAAGCTTTCTTT. It yields the protein CASSPIEGGFAEAFF.

The rearrangement links TRBV5-4 to TRBJ2-7; TRBD2 is a possible D gene (5 bases). Germline lookup yields CDR1 SGHNT and CDR2 YYREEE (reference sequence). V was clipped by 4 bases and J by 5 bases, with 16 bases between them. CDR3 size: 14 residues. The CDR3 DNA follows: TGTGCCAGCAGCCCGTACGCTAGTAGCGACGAGCAGTACTTC. It specifies CASSPYASSDEQYF.

V and J are TRBV10-2 and TRBJ1-4, with 11 bases lining up with TRBD1. Germline-derived CDR1 and CDR2 are WSHSY and SAAADI. CDR3 size: 13 residues. The junction had 4 bases not matched to a gene; V was cut back by 8 bases and J by 8 bases. The CDR3, as DNA: TGCGCCAGCGGACAGGGGGCGTTAGAAAAACTGTTTTTT. Translation: CASGQGALEKLFF.

The chain uses TRBV18 and TRBJ2-7; 8 bases fit TRBD1. With V trimmed by 3 bases and J by 7 bases, 2 bases remained unmatched. This CDR3 spans 12 amino acids. CDR1 and CDR2 (germline): KGHSH, LQKENI. DNA of the CDR3: TGTGCCAGCTCACCGGACAGGGAGGAGCAGTACTTC. Translating it yields CASSPDREEQYF. Filled out from reference TRBV18 and TRBJ2-7, the complete variable domain reads NAGVMQNPRHLVRRRGQEARLRCSPMKGHSHVYWYRQLPEEGLKFMVYLQKENIIDESGMPKERFSAEFPKEGPSILRIQQVVRGDSAAYFCASSPDREEQYFGPGTRLTVT.

This rearrangement joins TRBV9 to TRBJ1-1; 7 bases align to TRBD1. CDR1 and CDR2 from the germline V gene are SGDLS and YYNGEE. CDR3 size: 15 residues. J was trimmed by 1 base and V by 4 bases; bases with no gene match: 7. The CDR3 protein is CASSLAGGQNTEAFF. Written as DNA, the CDR3 is TGTGCCAGCAGCCTTGCAGGGGGACAGAACACTGAAGCTTTCTTT.

This clone was found once. The CDR3: CASSPLPNTEAFF. The CDR3 DNA sequence: TGTGCCAGCAGCCCCCTCCCAAACACTGAAGCTTTCTTT. The chain has TRBV5-4 and TRBJ1-1; unclear D gene. V lost 4 bases and J lost 2, with 9 bases in between. CDR1 is SGHNT and CDR2 is YYREEE in the germline V gene (reference sequence). This CDR3 has 13 amino acids.

The gene calls are TRBV11-3 and TRBJ2-3; possible D gene TRBD2, 5 bases. Germline V gene lookup returns CDR1 SGHNT and CDR2 YENEEA. The CDR3 is 16 residues long. Trimming pared 6 bases from V and 0 bases from J, leaving 16 bases between. The chain's CDR3 is CASRRTRLGSTDTQYF. CDR3 DNA: TGTGCCAGCAGGAGGACTCGACTTGGTAGCACAGATACGCAGTATTTT. Drawing the rest from reference TRBV11-3 and TRBJ2-3, the complete variable domain is EAGVVQSPRYKIIEKKQPVAFWCNPISGHNTLYWYLQNLGQGPELLIRYENEEAVDDSQLPKDRFSAERLKGVDSTLKIQPAELGDSAVYLCASRRTRLGSTDTQYFGPGTRLTVL.

The chain couples TRBV15 to TRBJ2-1; no definite D call. There are 15 residues in the CDR3. Germline V gene sequence: CDR1 LNHNV, CDR2 YYDKDF (reference sequence). V was shortened by 0 bases and J by 6 bases, with 12 bases between the two germline ends. CDR3 region: CATSRDFGPGNEQFF. The CDR3 nucleotides read TGTGCCACCAGCAGAGATTTCGGTCCGGGCAATGAGCAGTTCTTC.

The gene calls are TRBV5-4 and TRBJ2-3; 7 bases line up with TRBD2. Unmatched junction bases numbered 5, after V lost 2 bases and J lost 2 bases. Germline-derived CDR1 and CDR2 are SGHNT and YYREEE (reference sequence). The CDR3 spans 15 residues. CDR3 region: CASSFPSGATDTQYF. The CDR3 DNA is TGTGCCAGCAGCTTCCCTAGCGGAGCCACAGATACGCAGTATTTT.

This chain links TRBV27 with TRBJ1-1; TRBD1 might be the D (6 bases). This CDR3 region has 14 residues. Deletions cut 4 bases from V and 7 bases from J, with 16 bases between. The V gene's germline CDR1 is MNHEY and CDR2 SMNVEV (reference sequence). The CDR3 DNA reads as TGTGCCAGCAGTTCGGACAGTCGATACGGTGAAGCTTTCTTT. Protein product: CASSSDSRYGEAFF.

This clone was detected once. This sequence joins TRBV5-5 and TRBJ1-1, with 10 bases matching TRBD1. CDR1 is SGHKS, CDR2 YYEKEE, per germline (reference sequence). This CDR3 has 14 amino acids. With V trimmed by 0 bases and J by 9 bases, 5 bases remained unmatched. CDR3 region: CASSLAWDRGKAFF. CDR3 nucleotides: TGTGCCAGCAGCTTGGCGTGGGACAGGGGCAAAGCTTTCTTT.

The rearrangement links TRBV7-7 to TRBJ2-7, with D perhaps TRBD1 or TRBD2 (5 bases each). V was clipped by 2 bases and J by 0 bases, with 14 bases between them. Germline CDR1 reads SSHAT; CDR2 reads FNYEAQ (reference sequence). This CDR3 region has 16 residues. CDR3 in amino acids: CASSLSVGTASYEQYF. For the CDR3, the DNA is TGTGCCAGCAGCTTAAGTGTGGGGACGGCCTCCTACGAGCAGTACTTC.

This rearrangement joins TRBV6-1 to TRBJ1-5; D uncertain. The germline V gene has CDR1 MNHNS and CDR2 SASEGT. The CDR3 loop spans 14 amino acids. The V gene lost 2 bases and the J gene lost 4 bases, with 9 bases spanning the gap. The CDR3 DNA follows: TGTGCCAGCAGTGAATTACAGCTTAATCAGCCCCAGCATTTT. Translated, it gives CASSELQLNQPQHF.

This clone was detected a few times. The chain employs TRBV11-2 and TRBJ2-7, with TRBD2 identical over 11 bases. V lost 2 bases, J lost 1 base, and 1 base stayed unmatched. The CDR3 consists of 15 residues. Per the germline V gene, CDR1 is SGHAT and CDR2 is FQNNGV. The CDR3: CASSLRLAGSYEQYF. As DNA, the CDR3 is TGTGCCAGCAGCTTAAGACTAGCGGGGTCCTACGAGCAGTACTTC.

V and J are TRBV5-6 and TRBJ2-3; possible D gene TRBD1, 6 bases. From germline, CDR1 is SGHDT and CDR2 YYEEEE. V was clipped by 0 bases and J by 6 bases, with 14 bases between them. The length of the CDR3 is 15 residues. The CDR3 spells CASSLDLAGVDTQYF. The CDR3 region has the DNA TGTGCCAGCAGCTTGGATCTTGCAGGGGTGGATACGCAGTATTTT.

This clone was detected once. The chain carries TRBV5-8 and TRBJ1-2; a possible D gene is TRBD1 (5 bases). The CDR3 is 13 amino acids. The germline V gene encodes CDR1 SGHTS and CDR2 YDEGEE. V dropped 1 base and J dropped 8 bases, with 12 bases sitting between them. In DNA form, the CDR3 reads TGTGCCAGCAGCTTGACAGGTTTCGGAGGCTACACCTTC. This translates into CASSLTGFGGYTF.

V is TRBV11-3 and J is TRBJ2-7; TRBD2 agrees at 7 bases. The CDR3 totals 17 residues. V lost 8 bases, J lost 0 bases, and 16 bases stayed unmatched. Germline CDR1 is SGHNT and CDR2 is YENEEA. The CDR3 region has the DNA TGTGCCAGCGGCTACGCATGGGGAGGGCCGAGCTCCTACGAGCAGTACTTC. It specifies CASGYAWGGPSSYEQYF.

The J gene is TRBJ2-2, the V gene TRBV9; maybe TRBD2 (5 bases). V lost 9 bases to trimming and J lost 2 bases, with 8 bases between them. Germline CDR1 SGDLS, CDR2 YYNGEE. The CDR3 totals 12 residues. Written as DNA, the CDR3 is TGTGCCACCTCGGGAAACACCGGGGAGCTGTTTTTT. This encodes CATSGNTGELFF.

The chain recombines TRBV30 with TRBJ2-7, with 7 bases fitting TRBD1. Germline loops: CDR1 GTSNPN, CDR2 SVGIG (reference sequence). This CDR3 region has 14 residues. J was trimmed by 0 bases and V by 6 bases; bases with no gene match: 8. In DNA form, the CDR3 reads TGTGCCTGCCACAAAGACAGGGCCTCCTACGAGCAGTACTTC. This sequence encodes CACHKDRASYEQYF.